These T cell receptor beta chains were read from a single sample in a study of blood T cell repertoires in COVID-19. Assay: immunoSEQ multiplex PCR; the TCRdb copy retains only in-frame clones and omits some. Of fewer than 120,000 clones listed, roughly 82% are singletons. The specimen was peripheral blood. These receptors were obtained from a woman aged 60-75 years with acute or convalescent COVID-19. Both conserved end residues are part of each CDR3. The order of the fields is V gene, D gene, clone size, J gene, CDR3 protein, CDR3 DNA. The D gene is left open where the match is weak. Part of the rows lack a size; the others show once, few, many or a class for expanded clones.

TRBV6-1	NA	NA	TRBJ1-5	CASSEVGSVTPQHF	TGTGCCAGCAGTGAAGTCGGGTCAGTGACGCCCCAGCATTTT
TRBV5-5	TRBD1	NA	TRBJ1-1	CASSHWDRMNTEAFF	TGTGCCAGCAGCCATTGGGACAGGATGAACACTGAAGCTTTCTTT
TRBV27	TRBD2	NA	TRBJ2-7	CASSLFKGGGNSEQYF	TGTGCCAGCAGTTTATTTAAGGGCGGGGGGAACTCCGAGCAGTACTTC
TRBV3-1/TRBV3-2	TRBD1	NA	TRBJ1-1	CASSYGQGDTEAFF	TGTGCCAGCAGCTACGGACAGGGAGACACTGAAGCTTTCTTT
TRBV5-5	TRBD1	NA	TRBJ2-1	CASSPDRALSSYNEQFF	TGTGCCAGCAGCCCGGACAGGGCCTTAAGCTCCTACAATGAGCAGTTCTTC
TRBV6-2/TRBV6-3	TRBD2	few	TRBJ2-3	CASSYSGGATDTQYF	TGTGCCAGCAGTTACAGCGGGGGGGCCACAGATACGCAGTATTTT
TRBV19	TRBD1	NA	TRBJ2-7	CASSQTGAGLGTGDYEQYF	TGTGCCAGTAGTCAAACCGGGGCCGGGTTGGGGACAGGCGACTACGAGCAGTACTTC
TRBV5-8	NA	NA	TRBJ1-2	CASSSDSRLLYGYTF	TGTGCCAGCAGCTCGGACAGCAGGCTGTTATATGGCTACACCTTC
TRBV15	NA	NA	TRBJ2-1	CATSRDPASREQFF	TGTGCCACCAGCAGAGATCCCGCCTCGAGGGAGCAGTTCTTC
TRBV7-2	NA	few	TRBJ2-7	CASSPGLAVPAYEQYF	TGTGCCAGCAGCCCAGGATTAGCGGTACCAGCCTACGAGCAGTACTTC
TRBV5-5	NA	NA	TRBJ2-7	CASSLAGDSYEQYF	TGTGCCAGCAGCTTGGCGGGGGACTCCTACGAGCAGTACTTC
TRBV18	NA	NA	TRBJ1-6	CASSPRESPLHF	TGTGCCAGCTCACCACGCGAATCACCCCTCCACTTT
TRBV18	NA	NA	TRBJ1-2	CASSPPRSGIGGYTF	TGTGCCAGCTCACCACCGAGGTCAGGGATAGGCGGCTACACCTTC
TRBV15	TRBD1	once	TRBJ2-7	CATSRGQYEQYF	TGTGCCACCAGCAGGGGACAGTACGAGCAGTACTTC
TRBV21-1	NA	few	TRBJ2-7	CASSKKHSYEQYF	TGTGCCAGCAGCAAGAAGCACTCCTACGAGCAGTACTTC